This entry lists 8 T cell receptor beta chains sequenced from one sample in a study of blood T cell repertoires in COVID-19. TCRdb keeps only in-frame clones here, not all; method: immunoSEQ multiplex PCR. This table holds 100,000 to 150,000 clones, roughly 84% found once. The specimen sequenced was peripheral blood. Every receptor here comes from a man aged 55 to 70 with acute or convalescent COVID-19.

This sequence joins TRBV28 and TRBJ1-5; perhaps TRBD1 as D (5 bases). Trimming took off 7 bases at V and 6 bases at J, with 10 bases between the two ends. Germline V gives CDR1 MDHEN, CDR2 SYDVKM. The CDR3 sequence is 12 residues long. The CDR3 region has the DNA TGTGCCAGCAATTACGGGGGTCAGCCCCAGCATTTT. It is translated as CASNYGGQPQHF. Using reference TRBV28 and TRBJ1-5 for the parts outside the CDR3, the full variable domain is DVKVTQSSRYLVKRTGEKVFLECVQDMDHENMFWYRQDPGLGLRLIYFSYDVKMKEKGDIPEGYSVSREKKERFSLILESASTNQTSMYLCASNYGGQPQHFGDGTRLSIL.

The chain joins TRBV7-3 to TRBJ2-1; 8 bases line up with TRBD2. The CDR3 extends over 17 amino acids. The V gene end was trimmed by 0 bases and the J gene end by 3 bases; junction bases not matched to a gene: 7. Germline CDR1 is SGHTA and CDR2 is FQGTGA. CDR3 region: CASSLTPSSGRYNEQFF. The CDR3, as DNA: TGTGCCAGCAGCTTAACGCCGTCTAGCGGGCGCTACAATGAGCAGTTCTTC.

The chain has TRBV30 and TRBJ2-7, with D uncertain. In germline, CDR1 is GTSNPN, CDR2 SVGIG (reference sequence). The length of the CDR3 is 12 residues. The V end was cut by 2 bases, the J end by 2 bases, with 7 bases between. In nucleotides, the CDR3 is TGTGCCTGGAGTCACAGAGCCTACGAGCAGTACTTC. Encoded protein: CAWSHRAYEQYF.

The chain joins TRBV29-1 to TRBJ2-5; 11 bases are a match to TRBD2. V trimming: 6 bases; J trimming: 5 bases; junction bases outside the gene matches: 5. Germline assignment: CDR1 SQVTM and CDR2 ANQGSEA. CDR3 length: 13 residues. CDR3 loop: CSVVAGGGETQYF. CDR3 bases: TGCAGCGTAGTAGCGGGAGGGGGTGAGACCCAGTACTTC.

This chain joins TRBV6-6 and TRBJ1-6; 9 nucleotides line up with TRBD1. Germline-derived CDR1 and CDR2 are MNHNY and SVGAGI (reference sequence). V trimming: 5 bases; J trimming: 8 bases; junction bases outside the gene matches: 10. CDR3 size: 16 residues. CDR3 bases: TGTGCCAGCAGTCGAGAGGGGACAGGGTGGGATTCACCCCTCCACTTT. Translating gives CASSREGTGWDSPLHF.

The chain joins TRBV10-3 to TRBJ2-5, with TRBD1 matching 11 bases. V gave up 3 bases and J gave up 4 bases; unmatched junction bases: 16. CDR1 and CDR2 (germline): ENHRY, SYGVKD. The CDR3 is made up of 19 amino acids. The CDR3 DNA is TGTGCCATCAGTGACCCGACTCAAAGGGGACAGGGGGTAGGAGAGACCCAGTACTTC. Translated, it gives CAISDPTQRGQGVGETQYF.

The V call is TRBV11-2, the J call TRBJ1-1; 10 bases are a match to TRBD1. Germline V gives CDR1 SGHAT, CDR2 FQNNGV. CDR3 length: 16 amino acids. V lost 6 bases, J lost 4 bases, and 11 bases stayed unmatched. Here the CDR3 DNA reads TGTGCCAGCAGGTTCGACAGGGGGCGAGAGGGCACTGAAGCTTTCTTT. This gives the protein CASRFDRGREGTEAFF.

The chain recombines TRBV6-1 with TRBJ1-3; D call uncertain. Germline assignment: CDR1 MNHNS and CDR2 SASEGT. The V end lost 0 bases, the J end lost 1 base, and 7 bases lay between the germline ends. The CDR3 covers 15 residues. The CDR3 DNA reads TGTGCCAGCAGTGAAGCGCGGGGATCTGGAAACACCATATATTTT. Its protein is CASSEARGSGNTIYF.